This TCR beta chain was retrieved from a study of blood T cell repertoires in COVID-19. The wider study: Acute-phase and convalescent COVID-19 samples originated in the United States, Italy and Spain. The cDNA or gDNA used as material had been derived from T cells, B-cell-depleted T cells, or PBMCs.

Using immunoSEQ multiplex PCR, the repertoire was profiled, and TCRdb retains in-frame clones only, with some absent. Seen here are 120,000 to 150,000 clones, roughly three quarters observed once, and the top ten hold roughly 4.5%. Per the germline V gene, CDR1 is MGHRA and CDR2 is YSYEKL. CDR3 size: 13 residues. Deletions cut 1 base from V and 0 bases from J, with 4 bases between. The clonotype originates from a man in his sixties with acute or convalescent COVID-19. This chain joins TRBV4-1 and TRBJ2-7; D not resolved. The sequenced sample was peripheral blood. The CDR3: CASSQGASYEQYF. The CDR3 DNA reads as TGCGCCAGCAGCCAAGGGGCCTCCTACGAGCAGTACTTC.